Presented here are 5 T cell receptor beta chains from one specimen sequenced in a study of PD-1 blockade in classical Hodgkin lymphoma. Patients all relapsed after autologous stem cell transplantation, and there was variation in brentuximab vedotin exposure. The assay was immunoSEQ multiplex PCR, and TCRdb's table has in-frame clones only and misses some. Of 55,000 to 75,000 clones in the sample, over 55% were seen once. The sequences come from peripheral blood mononuclear cells (PBMCs), collected before the second cycle of nivolumab. Receptor source: a human donor with classical Hodgkin lymphoma.

This chain uses TRBV9 with TRBJ2-1, with 8 positions matching TRBD2. Germline CDR1 reads SGDLS; CDR2 reads YYNGEE. V trimming: 4 bases; J trimming: 10 bases; junction bases outside the gene matches: 10. The CDR3 consists of 14 residues. Here the CDR3 reads CASSYSGALEEQFF. The CDR3 region has the DNA TGTGCCAGCAGCTATAGCGGGGCTTTGGAGGAGCAGTTCTTC.

Here the CDR3 DNA reads TGTGCCAGCAGCTTAGGCCGGAGGGGGGGCTACACCTTC. This sequence encodes CASSLGRRGGYTF. This rearrangement joins TRBV7-9 to TRBJ1-2; a weak D match, TRBD1 (6 bases). Germline-derived CDR1 and CDR2 are SEHNR and FQNEAQ (reference sequence). The V end lost 1 base, the J end lost 8 bases, and 11 bases lay between the germline ends. The length of the CDR3 is 13 residues.

V usage is TRBV29-1 and J usage is TRBJ1-5, with D possibly matching TRBD1 (5 bases). There are 12 residues in the CDR3. Trimming took off 2 bases at V and 11 bases at J, with 13 bases between the two ends. CDR1 is SQVTM and CDR2 is ANQGSEA in the germline V gene. CDR3 coding DNA: TGCAGCGTTGAAACTTGGGGGGGTGCCCAGCATTTT. Residues: CSVETWGGAQHF. Variable domain in full (rest from reference TRBV29-1 and TRBJ1-5): SAVISQKPSRDICQRGTSLTIQCQVDSQVTMMFWYRQQPGQSLTLIATANQGSEATYESGFVIDKFPISRPNLTFSTLTVSNMSPEDSSIYLCSVETWGGAQHFGDGTRLSIL.

The V and J genes are TRBV4-2 and TRBJ2-7; 10 nucleotides line up with TRBD1. Germline loops: CDR1 LGHNA, CDR2 YNFKEQ. CDR3 length: 18 residues. Trimming removed 4 bases from V and 10 bases from J; junction bases left unmatched: 22. The CDR3 nucleotides are TGTGCCAGCAGCCCCGGTCCCGGGACAGGGGCGCCGTTTGGTACCCAGTACTTC. It codes for CASSPGPGTGAPFGTQYF.

V and J are TRBV5-1 and TRBJ2-7, with D perhaps TRBD2 (7 bases). The V end lost 4 bases, the J end lost 3 bases, and 17 bases lay between the germline ends. The CDR3 sequence is 15 residues long. Germline lookup yields CDR1 SGHRS and CDR2 YFSETQ. The CDR3 loop is CASSASGGGVYEQYF. The CDR3 region has the DNA TGCGCCAGCAGCGCCTCGGGGGGCGGCGTCTACGAGCAGTACTTC.